Following are 14 T cell receptor beta chains from one sample sequenced in a study of shared clonotypes between healthy human individuals. Profiling relied on immunoSEQ multiplex PCR, and the TCRdb table lists in-frame clones only, not all of them. The repertoire holds roughly 170,000 clones, with roughly 70% as singletons. The sample taken for sequencing was memory CD4+ T cells sorted from blood. Sample subset: CD45RA-negative fraction. These receptors were collected from a man aged 25 to 45 in good health.

The J gene is TRBJ2-1, the V gene TRBV7-2, with TRBD1 matching over 8 bases. The CDR3 sequence is 14 residues long. With V trimmed by 3 bases and J by 6 bases, 4 bases remained unmatched. In germline, CDR1 is SGHTA, CDR2 FQGNSA. The CDR3 bases are TGTGCCAGCAGCTTTAGTACAGGGGGCAATGAGCAGTTCTTC. Translated: CASSFSTGGNEQFF.

About this clone itself: Different DNA sequences within this sample yield the same CDR3. The V call is TRBV27, the J call TRBJ2-1; 11 bases align to TRBD2. V shed 5 bases and J 4 bases; nucleotides not matched to a gene: 4. The CDR3 runs to 15 residues. Germline V CDR1 and CDR2: MNHEY, SMNVEV (reference sequence). CDR3 amino acids: CASSPLAGGYNEQFF. The CDR3, as DNA: TGTGCCAGCAGTCCCCTAGCGGGAGGATACAATGAGCAGTTCTTC.

This clone was found a few times. The chain joins TRBV19 to TRBJ2-7, with 7 nucleotides matching TRBD1. Germline CDR1 reads LNHDA; CDR2 reads SQIVND (reference sequence). CDR3 size: 13 residues. With 5 bases clipped from V and 4 bases from J, the junction kept 5 bases outside the gene matches. The CDR3 loop is CASSLTGAYEQYF. The DNA for the CDR3 is TGTGCCAGTAGTTTAACAGGGGCTTACGAGCAGTACTTC.

The J gene is TRBJ2-1, the V gene TRBV5-3, with D tentatively TRBD1 (6 bases). TRBV5-3 is noted as an ORF with a role that remains uncertain. The length of the CDR3 is 15 residues. Trimming pared 0 bases from V and 7 bases from J, leaving 14 bases between. CDR3 DNA sequence: TGTGCCAGAAGCTTGGCATTGGGCAGGGGTAATGAGCAGTTCTTC. This encodes CARSLALGRGNEQFF.

This sequence joins TRBV4-3 and TRBJ2-5; 7 bases are shared with TRBD2. The V and J ends lost 4 bases and 4 bases, in that order; junction bases with no gene match: 9. Per the germline V gene, CDR1 is LGHNA and CDR2 is YSLEER. The CDR3 runs 15 residues. CDR3 sequence (DNA): TGCGCCAGCAGCCCCTACGACACGGGGGGAGAGACCCAGTACTTC. It specifies CASSPYDTGGETQYF.

The rearrangement uses TRBV5-1 and TRBJ2-5; 12 bases are a match to TRBD2. Germline values: CDR1 SGHRS, CDR2 YFSETQ. V lost 4 bases to trimming and J lost 7 bases; unmatched junction nucleotides: 5. CDR3 length equals 14 residues. The DNA for the CDR3 is TGCGCCAGCAGCCTAGCGGGAGGGCCGGGGACCCAGTACTTC. This translates into CASSLAGGPGTQYF.

The rearrangement joins TRBV5-5 to TRBJ2-3; 8 bases are shared with TRBD2. With 2 bases clipped from V and 3 bases from J, the junction kept 2 bases outside the gene matches. This CDR3 is 14 amino acids long. Germline V lookup: CDR1 SGHKS, CDR2 YYEKEE (reference sequence). CDR3 residues: CASSLAGATDTQYF. As DNA, the CDR3 is TGTGCCAGCAGCTTAGCGGGAGCAACAGATACGCAGTATTTT.

In its sample, this clone was seen a few times. J is TRBJ1-3 and V is TRBV2, with D unclear. The CDR3 is 19 amino acids. Trimming removed 3 bases from V and 1 base from J, with 22 bases in between. Germline-derived CDR1 and CDR2 are SNHLY and FYNNEI. The CDR3 here is CASSDSFAVLRGSGNTIYF. Written as DNA, the CDR3 is TGTGCCAGCAGTGATTCATTCGCGGTTTTACGGGGATCTGGAAACACCATATATTTT.

The chain couples TRBV5-4 to TRBJ2-1, with 9 bases identical to TRBD2. The junction had 9 bases not matched to a gene; V was cut back by 1 base and J by 7 bases. The CDR3 loop spans 16 amino acids. Germline CDR1 reads SGHNT; CDR2 reads YYREEE (reference sequence). The CDR3 here is CASSLPIAGEFNEQFF. CDR3 DNA sequence: TGTGCCAGCAGCTTGCCCATAGCGGGAGAATTTAATGAGCAGTTCTTC.

V and J are TRBV5-5 and TRBJ1-2, with 9 bases that match TRBD1. With 4 bases clipped from V and 11 bases from J, the junction kept 9 bases outside the gene matches. The CDR3 contains 13 residues. Germline CDR1 and CDR2: SGHKS and YYEKEE (reference sequence). The CDR3 sequence is CASSLMGQGRYTF. DNA for the CDR3: TGTGCCAGCAGCCTGATGGGACAGGGAAGGTACACCTTC.

The genes are TRBV5-4 and TRBJ2-5; D is unclear. CDR3 length equals 13 residues. Germline V gives CDR1 SGHNT, CDR2 YYREEE (reference sequence). V was cut by 3 bases and J by 4 bases, with 10 bases left in between. DNA for the CDR3: TGTGCCAGCAGCTACAAGGATAGAGAGACCCAGTACTTC. Protein product: CASSYKDRETQYF. The complete variable domain, with remaining parts taken from reference TRBV5-4 and TRBJ2-5, reads ETGVTQSPTHLIKTRGQQVTLRCSSQSGHNTVSWYQQALGQGPQFIFQYYREEENGRGNFPPRFSGLQFPNYSSELNVNALELDDSALYLCASSYKDRETQYFGPGTRLLVL.

This chain uses TRBV21-1 with TRBJ2-1. TRBV21-1 is recorded as a pseudogene. The CDR3 runs 16 residues. CDR3 sequence reads: CASSKGPGPSYNEQFF. The CDR3, as DNA: TGTGCCAGCAGCAAAGGTCCAGGACCATCCTACAATGAGCAGTTCTTC.

V usage is TRBV9 and J usage is TRBJ2-5; no clear D gene. The CDR3 is 14 amino acids. V was cut by 0 bases and J by 4 bases, with 10 bases left in between. CDR1 and CDR2 from the germline V gene are SGDLS and YYNGEE. The CDR3 protein is CASSVGGLVETQYF. The DNA of the CDR3 is TGTGCCAGCAGCGTAGGGGGTTTAGTAGAGACCCAGTACTTC.

This chain links TRBV6-1 with TRBJ2-2; TRBD1 agrees at 7 bases. Germline lookup yields CDR1 MNHNS and CDR2 SASEGT. The ends lost 5 bases at V and 1 base at J; junction bases unmatched: 4. The CDR3 extends over 15 amino acids. The CDR3 loop is CASSPRTGNTGELFF. The CDR3 bases are TGTGCCAGCAGTCCCCGGACAGGGAACACCGGGGAGCTGTTTTTT.